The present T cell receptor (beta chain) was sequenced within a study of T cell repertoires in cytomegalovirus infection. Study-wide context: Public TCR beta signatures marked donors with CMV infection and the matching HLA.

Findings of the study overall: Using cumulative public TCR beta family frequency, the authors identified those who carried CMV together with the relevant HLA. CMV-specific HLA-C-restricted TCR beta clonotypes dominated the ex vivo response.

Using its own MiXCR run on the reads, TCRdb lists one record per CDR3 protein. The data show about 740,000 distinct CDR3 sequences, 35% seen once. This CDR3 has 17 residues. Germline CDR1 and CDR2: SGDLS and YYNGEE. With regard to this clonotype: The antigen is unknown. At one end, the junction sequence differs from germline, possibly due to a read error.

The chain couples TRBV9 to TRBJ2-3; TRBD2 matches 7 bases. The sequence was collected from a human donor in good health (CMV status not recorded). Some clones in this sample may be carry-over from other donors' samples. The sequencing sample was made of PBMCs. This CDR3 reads CASSVDPPGLVTDTKYF. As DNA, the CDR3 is TGTGCCAGCAGCGTAGACCCCCCAGGACTAGTTACAGATACGAAGTATTTT.